The 12 T cell receptor beta chains in this list originate from one sample, sequenced in a study of blood T cell repertoires in COVID-19 (TCRdb year 2020). The library was made by the immunoSEQ multiplex PCR assay. TCRdb re-hosts the immuneACCESS table, in-frame sequences only. Its copies lack some clones; in the studies checked, an unresolved V gene accounts for under half of them, and the cause for the rest is not known. Within this sample are fewer than 250,000 clones, with approximately 80% of them counted one time only. The top ten clones comprise 1.8% of the sample. The sequenced material came from PBMCs or T cells enriched from blood (not recorded which). These receptors originate from a man between 60 and 70 years old who had recovered from COVID-19.

The DNA for the CDR3 is TGTGCCAGTATTAACTCTGGAAACACCATATATTTT. Translation: CASINSGNTIYF. The V gene is TRBV19, the J gene TRBJ1-3; D uncertain. The CDR3 sequence is 12 residues long. Trimming removed 7 bases from V and 0 bases from J, with 4 bases in between. Germline loops: CDR1 LNHDA, CDR2 SQIVND (reference sequence).

V usage is TRBV23-1 and J usage is TRBJ1-5, with a tentative D call TRBD1 (5 bases). TRBV23-1 is noted as an ORF with a role that remains uncertain. The length of the CDR3 is 17 residues. Trimming shortened V by 0 bases and J by 2 bases, and 14 bases separated the two germline ends. This CDR3 is CASSQSRVRGGNQPQHF. CDR3 coding DNA: TGCGCCAGCAGTCAATCCAGGGTACGGGGGGGCAATCAGCCCCAGCATTTT.

The chain has TRBV27 and TRBJ1-6, with a weak D call TRBD1 (5 bases). CDR1 and CDR2 from the germline V gene are MNHEY and SMNVEV (reference sequence). The CDR3 contains 16 residues. V lost 5 bases and J 5 bases, leaving 16 bases between the germline ends. CDR3 DNA: TGTGCCAGCAGTAGCTACAGGATTTCCGATAATTCACCCCTCCACTTT. This gives the protein CASSSYRISDNSPLHF.

The genes are TRBV4-3 and TRBJ1-4; 7 bases map to TRBD1. The germline V gene has CDR1 LGHNA and CDR2 YSLEER. This CDR3 is 15 amino acids long. Trimming cost V 0 bases and J 5 bases; bases outside gene matches: 3. Here the CDR3 DNA reads TGCGCCAGCAGCCAAGAAGACAGGGAAAATGAAAAACTGTTTTTT. Translated: CASSQEDRENEKLFF.

V gene TRBV6-2 or TRBV6-3 combines with J gene TRBJ2-7; D is unclear. Trimming cost V 5 bases and J 7 bases, with 12 bases left between them. The CDR3 is made up of 12 amino acids. CDR1 and CDR2 from the germline V gene are MNHEY and SVGEGT. The CDR3 DNA sequence: TGTGCCAGCAGTCTCATTAACGGGGAGCAGTACTTC. Amino acids: CASSLINGEQYF.

This chain links TRBV5-8 with TRBJ2-7; TRBD1 aligns across 8 bases. The CDR3 totals 15 residues. V shed 0 bases, J shed 4 bases, and the junction held 6 bases outside the gene matches. Germline values: CDR1 SGHTS, CDR2 YDEGEE. The CDR3 nucleotides are TGTGCCAGCAGCTTGGGCGGGACAGGAGGGTACGAGCAGTACTTC. Protein product: CASSLGGTGGYEQYF. Full variable domain (outside the CDR3, taken from reference TRBV5-8 and TRBJ2-7): EAGVTQSPTHLIKTRGQQATLRCSPISGHTSVYWYQQALGLGLQFLLWYDEGEERNRGNFPPRFSGRQFPNYSSELNVNALELEDSALYLCASSLGGTGGYEQYFGPGTRLTVT.

The CDR3 DNA reads as TGTGCCAGCAGCTTAGTCGTCCCAGGGTCCTGGCAGTACTTC. It translates to CASSLVVPGSWQYF. The chain joins TRBV11-2 to TRBJ2-7; perhaps TRBD1 as D (5 bases). CDR1 and CDR2 from the germline V gene are SGHAT and FQNNGV. Trimming pared 1 base from V and 9 bases from J, leaving 16 bases between. The CDR3 is 14 amino acids.

This chain joins TRBV7-2 and TRBJ1-2; possibly TRBD1 for D (5 bases). V lost 1 base, J lost 6 bases, and 12 bases lay in between. Germline values: CDR1 SGHTA, CDR2 FQGNSA. The CDR3 is made up of 14 amino acids. Written as DNA, the CDR3 is TGTGCCAGCAGCTTAGATGGCAGGGTGCATGGCTACACCTTC. Translated: CASSLDGRVHGYTF.

The chain is built from TRBV9 and TRBJ2-3, with 7 positions matching TRBD2. Per germline, CDR1 SGDLS and CDR2 YYNGEE. The CDR3 spans 15 residues. V dropped 0 bases and J dropped 0; count of bases not matched to a gene: 1. The CDR3 spells CASSVDGGSTDTQYF. DNA of the CDR3: TGTGCCAGCAGCGTAGACGGGGGGAGCACAGATACGCAGTATTTT.

This rearrangement joins TRBV2 to TRBJ2-2; TRBD1 agrees at 8 bases. CDR1 SNHLY and CDR2 FYNNEI come from the germline V gene. The CDR3 length is 15 residues. With 6 bases clipped from V and 1 base from J, the junction kept 4 bases outside the gene matches. CDR3 sequence (DNA): TGTGCCAGCAGCAAGACAGGGGTGAACACCGGGGAGCTGTTTTTT. Protein sequence: CASSKTGVNTGELFF. The complete variable domain, with remaining parts taken from reference TRBV2 and TRBJ2-2, reads EPEVTQTPSHQVTQMGQEVILRCVPISNHLYFYWYRQILGQKVEFLVSFYNNEISEKSEIFDDQFSVERPDGSNFTLKIRSTKLEDSAMYFCASSKTGVNTGELFFGEGSRLTVL.

The rearrangement uses TRBV6-2 or TRBV6-3 and TRBJ1-2; 7 positions agree with TRBD1. This CDR3 region has 13 residues. Germline CDR1 reads MNHEY; CDR2 reads SVGEGT. The V and J ends lost 5 bases and 1 base, in that order; junction bases with no gene match: 1. As DNA, the CDR3 is TGTGCCAGCAGTGACAGGGTTAACTATGGCTACACCTTC. As protein: CASSDRVNYGYTF.

V usage is TRBV2 and J usage is TRBJ1-3, with D possibly being TRBD1 (6 bases). CDR1 is SNHLY and CDR2 is FYNNEI in the germline V gene. V was shortened by 7 bases and J by 3 bases, with 10 bases between the two germline ends. The CDR3 is 13 residues long. The CDR3 reads CASIRGSGNTIYF. CDR3 DNA: TGTGCCAGCATCAGGGGTAGTGGAAACACCATATATTTT.